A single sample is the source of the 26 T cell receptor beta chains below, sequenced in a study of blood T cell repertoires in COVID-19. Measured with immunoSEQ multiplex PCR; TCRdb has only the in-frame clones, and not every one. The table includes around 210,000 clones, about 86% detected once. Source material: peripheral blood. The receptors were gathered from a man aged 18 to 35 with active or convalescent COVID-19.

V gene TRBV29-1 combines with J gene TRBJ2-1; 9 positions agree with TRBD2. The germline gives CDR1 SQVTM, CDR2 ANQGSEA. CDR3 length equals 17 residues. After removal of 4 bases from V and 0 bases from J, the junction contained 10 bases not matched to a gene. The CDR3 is CSVVLSGGASSYNEQFF. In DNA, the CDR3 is TGCAGCGTTGTTCTTAGCGGGGGCGCAAGCTCCTACAATGAGCAGTTCTTC.

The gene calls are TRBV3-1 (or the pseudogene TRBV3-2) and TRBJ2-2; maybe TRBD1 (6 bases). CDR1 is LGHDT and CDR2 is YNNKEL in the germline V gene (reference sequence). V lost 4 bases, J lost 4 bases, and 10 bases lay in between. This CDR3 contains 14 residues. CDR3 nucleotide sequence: TGTGCCAGCAGCCCACAGGGTTCCACCGGGGAGCTGTTTTTT. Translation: CASSPQGSTGELFF.

As DNA, the CDR3 is TGTGCCAGCAGCGTTAACAGGGATACTGAAGCTTTCTTT. Translation: CASSVNRDTEAFF. The chain recombines TRBV3-1 (or the pseudogene TRBV3-2) with TRBJ1-1, with D tentatively TRBD1 (6 bases). The ends were cut back, 5 bases at V and 5 bases at J, with 12 bases in the middle. The CDR3 is made up of 13 amino acids. The germline V gene encodes CDR1 LGHDT and CDR2 YNNKEL (reference sequence).

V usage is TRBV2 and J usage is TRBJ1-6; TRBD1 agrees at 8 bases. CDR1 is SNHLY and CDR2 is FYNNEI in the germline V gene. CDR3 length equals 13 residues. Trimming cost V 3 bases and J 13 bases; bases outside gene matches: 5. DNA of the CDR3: TGTGCCAGCAGTGAGAACAGGGGGATGCCCCTCCACTTT. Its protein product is CASSENRGMPLHF.

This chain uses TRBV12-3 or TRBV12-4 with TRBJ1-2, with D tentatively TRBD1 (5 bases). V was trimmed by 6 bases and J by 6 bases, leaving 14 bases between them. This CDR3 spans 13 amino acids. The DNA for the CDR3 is TGTGCCAGCAGATCTGGGGCATCCCATGGCTACACCTTC. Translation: CASRSGASHGYTF.

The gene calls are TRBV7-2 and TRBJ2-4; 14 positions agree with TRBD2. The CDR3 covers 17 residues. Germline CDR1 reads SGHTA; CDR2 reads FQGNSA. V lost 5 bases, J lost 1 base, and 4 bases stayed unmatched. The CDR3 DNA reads TGTGCCAGCAGCCCGGGACTAGCGGGAGTGGCCAAAAACATTCAGTACTTC. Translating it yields CASSPGLAGVAKNIQYF.

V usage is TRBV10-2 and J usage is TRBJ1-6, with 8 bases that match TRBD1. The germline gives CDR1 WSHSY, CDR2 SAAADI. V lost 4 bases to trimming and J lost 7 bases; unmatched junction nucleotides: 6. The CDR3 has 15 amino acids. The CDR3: CASSVETGDNSPLHF. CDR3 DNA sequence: TGCGCCAGCAGTGTGGAGACAGGGGACAATTCACCCCTCCACTTT.

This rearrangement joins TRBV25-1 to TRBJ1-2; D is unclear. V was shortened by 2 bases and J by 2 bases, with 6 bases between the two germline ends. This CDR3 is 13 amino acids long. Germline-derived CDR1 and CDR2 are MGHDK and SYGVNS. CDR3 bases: TGTGCCAGCAGTGAACTAATGAACTATGGCTACACCTTC. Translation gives CASSELMNYGYTF.

The CDR3 nucleotides are TGCAGCGTTGAAGTTGGGGGACTAGCGGGCCACAATGAGCAGTTCTTC. Residues: CSVEVGGLAGHNEQFF. The V call is TRBV29-1, the J call TRBJ2-1; 12 nucleotides align to TRBD2. The CDR3 extends over 16 amino acids. Trimming at V came to 1 base and at J to 5 bases, leaving 6 bases not matched to a gene. Per germline, CDR1 SQVTM and CDR2 ANQGSEA.

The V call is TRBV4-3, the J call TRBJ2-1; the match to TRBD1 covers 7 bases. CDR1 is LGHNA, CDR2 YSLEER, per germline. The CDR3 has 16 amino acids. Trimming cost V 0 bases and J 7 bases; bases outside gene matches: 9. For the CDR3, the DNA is TGCGCCAGCAGCCAAGAGGGCAGGGGGAGAGGGAATGAGCAGTTCTTC. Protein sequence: CASSQEGRGRGNEQFF.

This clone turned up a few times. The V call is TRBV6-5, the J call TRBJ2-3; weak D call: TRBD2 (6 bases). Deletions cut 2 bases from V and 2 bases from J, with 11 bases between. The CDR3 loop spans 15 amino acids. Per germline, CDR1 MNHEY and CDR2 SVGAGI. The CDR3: CASSYASVTTDTQYF. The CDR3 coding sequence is TGTGCCAGCAGTTACGCTAGCGTGACCACAGATACGCAGTATTTT.

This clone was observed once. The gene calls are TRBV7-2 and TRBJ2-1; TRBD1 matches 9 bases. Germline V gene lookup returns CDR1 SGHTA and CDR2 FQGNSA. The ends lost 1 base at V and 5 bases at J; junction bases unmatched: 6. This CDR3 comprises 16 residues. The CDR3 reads CASSLGGTGSHNEQFF. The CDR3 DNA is TGTGCCAGCAGCTTAGGAGGGACAGGGTCCCACAATGAGCAGTTCTTC.

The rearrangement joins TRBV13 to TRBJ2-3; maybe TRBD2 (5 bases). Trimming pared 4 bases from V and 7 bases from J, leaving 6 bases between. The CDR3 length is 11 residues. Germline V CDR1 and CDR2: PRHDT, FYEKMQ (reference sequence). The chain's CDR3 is CASSSGNTQYF. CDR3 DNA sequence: TGTGCCAGCAGCTCCGGGAATACGCAGTATTTT.

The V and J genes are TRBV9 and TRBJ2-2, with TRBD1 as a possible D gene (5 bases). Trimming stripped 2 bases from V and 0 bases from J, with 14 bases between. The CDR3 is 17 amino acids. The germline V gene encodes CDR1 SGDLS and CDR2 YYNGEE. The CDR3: CASSVPPGSANTGELFF. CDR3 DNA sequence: TGTGCCAGCAGCGTCCCCCCAGGGTCGGCGAACACCGGGGAGCTGTTTTTT. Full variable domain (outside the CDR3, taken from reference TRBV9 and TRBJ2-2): DSGVTQTPKHLITATGQRVTLRCSPRSGDLSVYWYQQSLDQGLQFLIQYYNGEERAKGNILERFSAQQFPDLHSELNLSSLELGDSALYFCASSVPPGSANTGELFFGEGSRLTVL.

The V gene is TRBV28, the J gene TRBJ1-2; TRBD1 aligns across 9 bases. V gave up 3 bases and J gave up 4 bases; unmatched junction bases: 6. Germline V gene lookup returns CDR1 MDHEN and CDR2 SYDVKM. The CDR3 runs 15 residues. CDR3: CASSFVGTGSYGYTF. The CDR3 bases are TGTGCCAGCAGTTTTGTCGGGACAGGGTCCTATGGCTACACCTTC.

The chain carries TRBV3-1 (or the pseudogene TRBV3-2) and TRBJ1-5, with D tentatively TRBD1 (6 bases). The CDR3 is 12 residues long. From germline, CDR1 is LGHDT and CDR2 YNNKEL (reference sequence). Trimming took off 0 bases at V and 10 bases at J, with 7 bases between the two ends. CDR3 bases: TGTGCCAGCAGCCAAGAAGGGGGACCCCAGCATTTT. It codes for CASSQEGGPQHF.

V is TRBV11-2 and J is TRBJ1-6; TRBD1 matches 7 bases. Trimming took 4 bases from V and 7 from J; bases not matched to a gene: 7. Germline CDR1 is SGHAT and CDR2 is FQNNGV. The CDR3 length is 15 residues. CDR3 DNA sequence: TGTGCCAGCAGCTCGTACAGGGGAACCAATTCACCCCTCCACTTT. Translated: CASSSYRGTNSPLHF.

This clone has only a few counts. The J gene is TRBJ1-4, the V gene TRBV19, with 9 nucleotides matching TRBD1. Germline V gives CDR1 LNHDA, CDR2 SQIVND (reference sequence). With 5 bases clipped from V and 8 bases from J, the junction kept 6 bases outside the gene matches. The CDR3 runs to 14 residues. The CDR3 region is CASSRRDRDEKLFF. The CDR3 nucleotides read TGTGCCAGTAGTCGCCGGGACAGGGACGAAAAACTGTTTTTT.

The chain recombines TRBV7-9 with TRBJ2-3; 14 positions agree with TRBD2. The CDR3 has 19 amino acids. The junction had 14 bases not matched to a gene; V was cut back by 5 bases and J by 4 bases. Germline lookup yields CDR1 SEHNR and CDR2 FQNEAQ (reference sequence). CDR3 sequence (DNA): TGTGCCAGCAGCCCCCCCGGGACTAGCGGGAGAGGAGGGGCAGATACGCAGTATTTT. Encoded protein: CASSPPGTSGRGGADTQYF.

For the CDR3, the DNA is TGTGCCAGTGGAGGACTTCTTGCAACTAATGAAAAACTGTTTTTT. The encoded protein is CASGGLLATNEKLFF. This chain connects TRBV19 to TRBJ1-4; D is unresolved. Germline V CDR1 and CDR2: LNHDA, SQIVND (reference sequence). This CDR3 comprises 15 residues. Trimming took off 8 bases at V and 0 bases at J, with 13 bases between the two ends.

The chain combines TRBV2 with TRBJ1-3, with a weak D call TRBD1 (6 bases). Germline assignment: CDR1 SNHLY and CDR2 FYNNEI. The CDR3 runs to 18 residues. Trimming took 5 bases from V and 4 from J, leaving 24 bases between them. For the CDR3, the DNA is TGTGCCAGCAGTTTCGACAGGATTCCTTCCTCTTTGGGAAACACCATATATTTT. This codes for CASSFDRIPSSLGNTIYF.

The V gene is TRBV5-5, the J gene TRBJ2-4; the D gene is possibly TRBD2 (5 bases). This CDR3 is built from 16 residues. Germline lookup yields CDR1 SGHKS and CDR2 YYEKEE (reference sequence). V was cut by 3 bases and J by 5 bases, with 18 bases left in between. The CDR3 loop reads CASSYHTVQRENIQYF. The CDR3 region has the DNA TGTGCCAGCAGCTACCACACGGTACAGAGGGAAAACATTCAGTACTTC.

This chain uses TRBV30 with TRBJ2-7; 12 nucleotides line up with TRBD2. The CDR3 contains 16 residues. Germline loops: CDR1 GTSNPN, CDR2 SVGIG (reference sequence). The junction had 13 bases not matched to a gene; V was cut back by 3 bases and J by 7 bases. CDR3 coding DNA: TGTGCCTGGAGCCCGGGACTAGCGGGCGGGGGCTCTGAGCAGTACTTC. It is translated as CAWSPGLAGGGSEQYF.

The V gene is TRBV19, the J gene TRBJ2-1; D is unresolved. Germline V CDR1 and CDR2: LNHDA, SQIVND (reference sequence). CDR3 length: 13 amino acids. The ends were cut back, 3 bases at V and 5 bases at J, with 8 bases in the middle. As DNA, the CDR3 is TGTGCCAGTAGTATTAGTGGGCACAATGAGCAGTTCTTC. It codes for CASSISGHNEQFF.

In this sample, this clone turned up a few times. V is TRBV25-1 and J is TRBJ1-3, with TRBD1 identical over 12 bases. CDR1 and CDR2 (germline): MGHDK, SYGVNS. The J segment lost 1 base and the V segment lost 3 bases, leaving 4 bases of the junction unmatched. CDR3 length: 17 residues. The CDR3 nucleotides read TGTGCCAGCAGTGACTCGGGACAGGGGGCGTCTGGAAACACCATATATTTT. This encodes CASSDSGQGASGNTIYF.

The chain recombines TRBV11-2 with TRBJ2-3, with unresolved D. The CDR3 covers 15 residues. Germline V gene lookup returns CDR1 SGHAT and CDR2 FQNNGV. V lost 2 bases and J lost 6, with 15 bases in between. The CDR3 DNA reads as TGTGCCAGCAGCTTATTTAACCAGCCCGGGGATACGCAGTATTTT. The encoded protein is CASSLFNQPGDTQYF.